The 20 T cell receptor beta chains below all came from one sample that was sequenced in a study of shared clonotypes between healthy human individuals. This table comes from immunoSEQ multiplex PCR, and its TCRdb copy is limited to in-frame clones, with some not included. The sample contains about 92,000 clones, 68% of which appear only once. The specimen was memory CD8+ T cells sorted from blood. Subset indicated: CD45RO+ cells pooled with CCR7-negative TemRA cells. The receptors stem from a man younger than 45 in good health.

The rearrangement uses TRBV5-1 and TRBJ2-5, with TRBD2 as a possible D gene (5 bases). From germline, CDR1 is SGHRS and CDR2 YFSETQ. CDR3 size: 13 residues. Trimming cost V 4 bases and J 5 bases, with 12 bases left between them. CDR3 sequence: CASSPGWEETQYF. The CDR3 DNA reads TGCGCCAGCAGCCCGGGGTGGGAGGAGACCCAGTACTTC.

V and J are TRBV18 and TRBJ2-2; no clear D gene. Trimming pared 1 base from V and 6 bases from J, leaving 9 bases between. The CDR3 consists of 14 residues. Germline values: CDR1 KGHSH, CDR2 LQKENI. CDR3 sequence: CASSPLKGPGELFF. CDR3 in DNA: TGTGCCAGCTCACCACTAAAAGGGCCCGGGGAGCTGTTTTTT. The variable domain in full, completed from reference TRBV18 and TRBJ2-2, reads NAGVMQNPRHLVRRRGQEARLRCSPMKGHSHVYWYRQLPEEGLKFMVYLQKENIIDESGMPKERFSAEFPKEGPSILRIQQVVRGDSAAYFCASSPLKGPGELFFGEGSRLTVL.

J is TRBJ1-4 and V is TRBV10-2, with D possibly matching TRBD1 (5 bases). Trimming stripped 8 bases from V and 7 bases from J, with 14 bases between. Germline V gives CDR1 WSHSY, CDR2 SAAADI. The CDR3 runs to 13 residues. As DNA, the CDR3 is TGCGCCAGCCAAGACAGCCAGGTTGAAAAACTGTTTTTT. Protein: CASQDSQVEKLFF.

This clone was recorded once. This chain links TRBV11-3 with TRBJ2-1; D is undetermined. This CDR3 is built from 16 residues. The V and J ends lost 0 bases and 3 bases respectively, with 12 bases between them. The germline gives CDR1 SGHNT, CDR2 YENEEA. For the CDR3, the DNA is TGTGCCAGCAGCTTAGATACTCCCAGTCTCTACAATGAGCAGTTCTTC. Translated: CASSLDTPSLYNEQFF.

The rearrangement uses TRBV2 and TRBJ2-5; 8 bases map to TRBD1. Germline values: CDR1 SNHLY, CDR2 FYNNEI. This CDR3 has 15 residues. The ends lost 3 bases at V and 5 bases at J; junction bases unmatched: 8. The CDR3 DNA follows: TGTGCCAGCAGTGATACCAGGGGGCTGCGGGAGACCCAGTACTTC. Its protein product is CASSDTRGLRETQYF.

This rearrangement joins TRBV4-2 to TRBJ2-7; possible D gene TRBD2, 6 bases. The CDR3 runs to 15 residues. The V gene lost 1 base and the J gene lost 0 bases, with 10 bases spanning the gap. CDR1 and CDR2 from the germline V gene are LGHNA and YNFKEQ. DNA for the CDR3: TGTGCCAGCAGCCAAGCCCCGGAGGGCTCCTACGAGCAGTACTTC. Translated: CASSQAPEGSYEQYF.

The CDR3 spells CASSPPTGGFTDTQYF. The CDR3 DNA is TGTGCCAGCTCACCACCGACAGGGGGGTTCACAGATACGCAGTATTTT. This chain links TRBV18 with TRBJ2-3; 9 bases are shared with TRBD1. V shed 0 bases, J shed 2 bases, and the junction held 3 bases outside the gene matches. CDR3 length: 16 amino acids. CDR1 KGHSH and CDR2 LQKENI come from the germline V gene. The full variable domain, with the rest looked up from reference TRBV18 and TRBJ2-3, is NAGVMQNPRHLVRRRGQEARLRCSPMKGHSHVYWYRQLPEEGLKFMVYLQKENIIDESGMPKERFSAEFPKEGPSILRIQQVVRGDSAAYFCASSPPTGGFTDTQYFGPGTRLTVL.

This clone came up a few times. V and J are TRBV6-4 and TRBJ2-3, with 10 bases that match TRBD2. The CDR3 sequence is 15 residues long. The germline gives CDR1 MRHNA, CDR2 SNTAGT. J was trimmed by 3 bases and V by 5 bases; bases with no gene match: 5. In DNA form, the CDR3 reads TGTGCCAGCAGTCTTATAGCGGGAGGAACAGATACGCAGTATTTT. Its protein product is CASSLIAGGTDTQYF.

This chain links TRBV27 with TRBJ1-5; 10 bases match TRBD1. V lost 5 bases to trimming and J lost 4 bases; unmatched junction nucleotides: 5. Germline CDR1 MNHEY, CDR2 SMNVEV (reference sequence). This CDR3 is 15 amino acids long. Here the CDR3 reads CASSGTGVVNQPQHF. The CDR3, as DNA: TGTGCCAGCAGTGGGACAGGGGTGGTTAATCAGCCCCAGCATTTT.

The J gene is TRBJ2-5, the V gene TRBV7-8; TRBD1 might be the D (6 bases). From germline, CDR1 is SGHVS and CDR2 FQNEAQ. The V end was cut by 4 bases, the J end by 1 base, with 13 bases between. This CDR3 comprises 15 residues. CDR3 in DNA: TGTGCCAGCAGCTCTCAACAGGGACCCCAAGAGACCCAGTACTTC. It specifies CASSSQQGPQETQYF.

Of note for this clone: Just one base apart from a much larger clone, this may be a read error. This chain uses TRBV6-4 with TRBJ2-1, with D perhaps TRBD1 (6 bases). Germline V gene data show CDR1 as MRHNA and CDR2 as SNTAGT. The CDR3 sequence is 16 residues long. V was cut by 4 bases and J by 3 bases, with 16 bases left in between. The CDR3 is CASSGTGIGGYNEQFF. CDR3 nucleotide sequence: TGTGCCAGCAGTGGGACCGGGATAGGGGGCTACAATGAGCAGTTCTTC.

This chain joins TRBV28 and TRBJ2-7, with 12 bases matching TRBD1. Germline V gene data show CDR1 as MDHEN and CDR2 as SYDVKM. The CDR3 has 15 residues. J gave up 5 bases and V 2 bases, and 4 bases lay outside the gene matches. The CDR3 DNA reads TGTGCCAGCAGTTTAGCCGGGACAGGGGGCCACGAGCAGTACTTC. This encodes CASSLAGTGGHEQYF. The full variable domain, with the rest looked up from reference TRBV28 and TRBJ2-7, is DVKVTQSSRYLVKRTGEKVFLECVQDMDHENMFWYRQDPGLGLRLIYFSYDVKMKEKGDIPEGYSVSREKKERFSLILESASTNQTSMYLCASSLAGTGGHEQYFGPGTRLTVT.

The V and J genes are TRBV5-6 and TRBJ2-1; D unresolved. Trimming removed 4 bases at V and 8 bases at J, with 19 bases between. CDR1 and CDR2 from the germline V gene are SGHDT and YYEEEE. The CDR3 consists of 15 residues. In nucleotides, the CDR3 is TGTGCCAGCAGCCCCACGAGAGGAGACGTAGATGAGCAGTTCTTC. Translated, it gives CASSPTRGDVDEQFF.

CDR3 DNA: TGTGCCAGCAGTTTATATCAGAGTAACACAGATACGCAGTATTTT. It is translated as CASSLYQSNTDTQYF. The chain carries TRBV27 and TRBJ2-3, with D uncertain. Germline CDR1 reads MNHEY; CDR2 reads SMNVEV (reference sequence). CDR3 length: 15 residues. Trimming pared 1 base from V and 2 bases from J, leaving 10 bases between.

This clone was seen a single time. The genes are TRBV6-6 and TRBJ1-2; D gene ambiguous. CDR3 length equals 12 residues. Germline CDR1 and CDR2: MNHNY and SVGAGI (reference sequence). The V gene lost 6 bases and the J gene lost 8 bases, with 13 bases spanning the gap. CDR3 DNA sequence: TGTGCCAGCAGGTCCCTCAGGTACGGCTACACCTTC. This encodes CASRSLRYGYTF.

The chain joins TRBV15 to TRBJ2-2; D may correspond to TRBD1 or TRBD2 (5 bases each). CDR1 LNHNV and CDR2 YYDKDF come from the germline V gene (reference sequence). Deletions cut 3 bases from V and 6 bases from J, with 14 bases between. The CDR3 length is 15 residues. This CDR3 is CATSREAGTAGELFF. For the CDR3, the DNA is TGTGCCACCAGCAGGGAGGCAGGGACGGCCGGGGAGCTGTTTTTT. Drawing the rest from reference TRBV15 and TRBJ2-2, the complete variable domain is DAMVIQNPRYQVTQFGKPVTLSCSQTLNHNVMYWYQQKSSQAPKLLFHYYDKDFNNEADTPDNFQSRRPNTSFCFLDIRSPGLGDTAMYLCATSREAGTAGELFFGEGSRLTVL.

The chain is built from TRBV10-1 and TRBJ2-3; D unclear. CDR3 length equals 14 residues. Germline lookup yields CDR1 WNHNN and CDR2 SYGVQD (reference sequence). Trimming cost V 2 bases and J 2 bases, with 8 bases left between them. This chain's CDR3 is CASSENPTTDTQYF. The CDR3 nucleotides read TGCGCCAGCAGTGAGAACCCGACCACAGATACGCAGTATTTT.

This clone showed up just a few times. The genes are TRBV28 and TRBJ2-7; 11 bases line up with TRBD2. The CDR3 length is 16 residues. Germline trimming cut 3 bases from V and 1 base from J; bases unmatched to any gene: 5. Germline-derived CDR1 and CDR2 are MDHEN and SYDVKM. CDR3 amino acids: CASSLVGTSGSYEQYF. The CDR3 DNA sequence: TGTGCCAGCAGTTTGGTAGGGACTAGCGGTTCCTACGAGCAGTACTTC. Drawing the rest from reference TRBV28 and TRBJ2-7, the complete variable domain is DVKVTQSSRYLVKRTGEKVFLECVQDMDHENMFWYRQDPGLGLRLIYFSYDVKMKEKGDIPEGYSVSREKKERFSLILESASTNQTSMYLCASSLVGTSGSYEQYFGPGTRLTVT.

This clone was seen only once. CDR3 nucleotide sequence: TGTGCCAGCAGCTACGGCGGCAACACTGAAGCTTTCTTT. This translates into CASSYGGNTEAFF. V usage is TRBV7-3 and J usage is TRBJ1-1, with D hard to call. The CDR3 has 13 amino acids. Trimming took 4 bases from V and 2 from J, leaving 8 bases between them. Germline V CDR1 and CDR2: SGHTA, FQGTGA.

V usage is TRBV5-5 and J usage is TRBJ2-1, with D possibly being TRBD2 (5 bases). The germline V gene has CDR1 SGHKS and CDR2 YYEKEE (reference sequence). V shed 4 bases and J shed 10 bases, with 12 bases lying between them. The CDR3 loop spans 12 amino acids. The CDR3 reads CASSLGLTEQFF. CDR3 nucleotide sequence: TGTGCCAGCAGCCTCGGACTGACGGAGCAGTTCTTC.